This entry lists 14 T cell receptor beta chains sequenced from one sample in a study of cytomegalovirus exposure and HLA in healthy donors. It was with 60 Vbeta and 13 Jbeta primers that the PCR ran. TCRdb's copy holds only in-frame clones and misses some; the assay was immunoSEQ multiplex PCR. The sample consists of 90,000 to 120,000 clones, over 70% of them appearing once. The sample consisted of PBMCs. These receptors all stem from a man under 40 in good health and CMV-seronegative.

This chain joins TRBV28 and TRBJ2-7, with 7 bases aligning to TRBD2. CDR3 length equals 14 residues. Germline lookup yields CDR1 MDHEN and CDR2 SYDVKM. Trimming removed 6 bases from V and 6 bases from J; junction bases left unmatched: 11. The CDR3 sequence: CASRLGLGRSEQYF. CDR3 coding DNA: TGTGCCAGCAGATTAGGACTAGGACGGAGCGAGCAGTACTTC.

The chain combines TRBV28 with TRBJ1-2; maybe TRBD1 (5 bases). V lost 6 bases and J 4 bases, leaving 9 bases between the germline ends. CDR1 is MDHEN, CDR2 SYDVKM, per germline. The CDR3 is 12 amino acids. CDR3 region: CASSRDSYGYTF. Written as DNA, the CDR3 is TGTGCCAGCAGCCGAGACAGCTATGGCTACACCTTC.

This rearrangement joins TRBV19 to TRBJ1-1, with D unresolved. CDR3 size: 13 residues. Germline V gene sequence: CDR1 LNHDA, CDR2 SQIVND (reference sequence). V was cut by 6 bases and J by 2 bases, with 10 bases left in between. The CDR3 DNA reads TGTGCCAGTAGCAGGACTGAAAACACTGAAGCTTTCTTT. Residues: CASSRTENTEAFF.

On this clone itself: The germline gene is not matched at one end of the junction; a read error may be the cause. The chain recombines TRBV7-7 with TRBJ2-2; maybe TRBD1 (6 bases). CDR1 SSHAT and CDR2 FNYEAQ come from the germline V gene (reference sequence). CDR3 length equals 16 residues. The CDR3 loop is CASSPLATGNTGELFF. The CDR3 region has the DNA TGTGCTAGCAGCCCACTGGCGACAGGGAACACCGGGGAGCTGTTTTTT.

V usage is TRBV6-5 and J usage is TRBJ1-4; 8 nucleotides align to TRBD1. Germline CDR1 MNHEY, CDR2 SVGAGI. Trimming took 5 bases from V and 4 from J; bases not matched to a gene: 6. CDR3 size: 15 residues. Here the CDR3 reads CASSRRQGSNEKLFF. The CDR3 DNA reads as TGTGCCAGCAGTCGAAGACAGGGGAGTAATGAAAAACTGTTTTTT.

This chain joins TRBV9 and TRBJ2-2, with a possible D match to TRBD2 (5 bases). The germline CDR1 and CDR2 sequences are SGDLS and YYNGEE. The CDR3 loop spans 15 amino acids. Trimming removed 4 bases at V and 7 bases at J, with 17 bases between. CDR3 sequence (DNA): TGTGCCAGCAGCCGTTTCACGGGGAATGTCGGGGAGCTGTTTTTT. This sequence encodes CASSRFTGNVGELFF.

V gene TRBV4-1 combines with J gene TRBJ1-4; D possibly corresponds to TRBD1 (5 bases). This CDR3 is 17 amino acids long. The germline CDR1 and CDR2 sequences are MGHRA and YSYEKL. With 1 base removed from V and 2 bases from J, the gap between germline ends came to 14 bases. In DNA form, the CDR3 reads TGCGCCAGCAGCCAAGGCGCCAGGGATGGTACTAATGAAAAACTGTTTTTT. Amino acids: CASSQGARDGTNEKLFF.

The chain combines TRBV4-1 with TRBJ1-5; TRBD1 matches at 8 bases. The CDR3 loop spans 17 amino acids. CDR1 is MGHRA, CDR2 YSYEKL, per germline. The junction had 6 bases not matched to a gene; V was cut back by 2 bases and J by 0 bases. The CDR3 DNA sequence: TGCGCCAGCAGCCAATCGACAGGGGCTTATAGCAATCAGCCCCAGCATTTT. Translating gives CASSQSTGAYSNQPQHF.

The chain carries TRBV5-1 and TRBJ2-7, with 11 bases fitting TRBD1. Germline CDR1 reads SGHRS; CDR2 reads YFSETQ. V lost 4 bases and J lost 6; bases outside the gene matches: 6. This CDR3 has 14 residues. The CDR3 loop reads CASSLWTGGGEQYF. Written as DNA, the CDR3 is TGCGCCAGCAGCCTCTGGACAGGGGGCGGCGAGCAGTACTTC.

The genes are TRBV11-2 and TRBJ2-1, with D hard to call. V was clipped by 0 bases and J by 0 bases, with 6 bases between them. Germline V gene lookup returns CDR1 SGHAT and CDR2 FQNNGV. This CDR3 is built from 15 residues. The CDR3 spells CASSLDGSSYNEQFF. Written as DNA, the CDR3 is TGTGCCAGCAGCTTAGATGGTAGCTCCTACAATGAGCAGTTCTTC. Based on the CDR3 plus reference TRBV11-2 and TRBJ2-1, the full variable domain is EAGVAQSPRYKIIEKRQSVAFWCNPISGHATLYWYQQILGQGPKLLIQFQNNGVVDDSQLPKDRFSAERLKGVDSTLKIQPAKLEDSAVYLCASSLDGSSYNEQFFGPGTRLTVL.

The count of this clone is one. The chain carries TRBV6-5 and TRBJ1-2, with 9 bases lining up with TRBD1. CDR3 size: 14 residues. The V gene end was trimmed by 4 bases and the J gene end by 8 bases; junction bases not matched to a gene: 8. Per the germline V gene, CDR1 is MNHEY and CDR2 is SVGAGI. CDR3 amino acids: CASSLQGAGKGYTF. The CDR3 DNA follows: TGTGCCAGCAGTTTACAGGGGGCGGGAAAAGGCTACACCTTC.

The count of this clone is one. The chain combines TRBV11-2 with TRBJ2-7; D may be TRBD2 (6 bases). Germline values: CDR1 SGHAT, CDR2 FQNNGV. V was trimmed by 5 bases and J by 5 bases, leaving 19 bases between them. The CDR3 spans 15 residues. CDR3 protein: CASSPLGGRGNEQYF. The CDR3 bases are TGTGCCAGCAGCCCATTGGGGGGAAGGGGAAACGAGCAGTACTTC. The full variable domain, rest sourced from reference TRBV11-2 and TRBJ2-7, is EAGVAQSPRYKIIEKRQSVAFWCNPISGHATLYWYQQILGQGPKLLIQFQNNGVVDDSQLPKDRFSAERLKGVDSTLKIQPAKLEDSAVYLCASSPLGGRGNEQYFGPGTRLTVT.

V gene TRBV5-4 combines with J gene TRBJ1-2; 9 bases agree with TRBD1. Germline CDR1 and CDR2: SGHNT and YYREEE (reference sequence). After removal of 4 bases from V and 4 bases from J, the junction contained 8 bases not matched to a gene. This CDR3 contains 15 residues. The CDR3 bases are TGTGCCAGCAGCCGTCCGGGACAGGGAACCTATGGCTACACCTTC. This encodes CASSRPGQGTYGYTF.

The rearrangement joins TRBV4-2 to TRBJ2-6, with 7 bases fitting TRBD2. The CDR3 extends over 17 amino acids. The V gene end was trimmed by 0 bases and the J gene end by 2 bases; junction bases not matched to a gene: 4. The germline V gene has CDR1 LGHNA and CDR2 YNFKEQ. Written as DNA, the CDR3 is TGTGCCAGCAGCCAAGATCGGGGAGGGGCTGGGGCCAACGTCCTGACTTTC. This encodes CASSQDRGGAGANVLTF.